Below, one TCR beta chain is given with its context. TCRdb's copy holds only in-frame clones and misses some; the assay was immunoSEQ multiplex PCR. The sample carries just under 95,000 clones, about 78% recorded once. This specimen comes from a study of blood T cell repertoires in COVID-19. The sequencing sample was made of peripheral blood. This clonotype originated in a man aged 45-65 years who had recovered from COVID-19.

CDR3: CASSLVSGRTDTQYF. Here the CDR3 DNA reads TGTGCCAGCAGCTTGGTTAGCGGGCGCACAGATACGCAGTATTTT. The gene calls are TRBV7-2 and TRBJ2-3, with 7 bases fitting TRBD2. This CDR3 contains 15 residues. The germline CDR1 and CDR2 sequences are SGHTA and FQGNSA. The V segment lost 3 bases and the J segment 1 base; nucleotides outside the gene matches: 4.